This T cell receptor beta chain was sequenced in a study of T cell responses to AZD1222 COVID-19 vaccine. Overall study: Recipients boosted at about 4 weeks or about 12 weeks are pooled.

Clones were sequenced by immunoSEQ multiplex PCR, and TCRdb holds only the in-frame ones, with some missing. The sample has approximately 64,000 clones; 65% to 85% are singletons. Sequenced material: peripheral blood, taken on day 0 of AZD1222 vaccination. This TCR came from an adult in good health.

The CDR3 loop reads CASSDWTENTEAFF. In nucleotides, the CDR3 is TGTGCCAGCAGTGATTGGACAGAGAACACTGAAGCTTTCTTT. The rearrangement joins TRBV6-1 to TRBJ1-1; D might be TRBD1 (6 bases). Trimming left V 3 bases short and J 1 base short, with 9 bases between. The V gene's germline CDR1 is MNHNS and CDR2 SASEGT. This CDR3 has 14 amino acids.